These T cell receptor beta chains were read from a single sample in a study of early T cells in non-severe SARS-CoV-2 infection. TCRdb redid the calling of the 5' RACE reads with MiXCR, one entry per CDR3 protein. This table has 75,000 to 90,000 distinct CDR3 sequences, roughly 12% appearing once. Sequences were obtained from whole blood. All receptors come from an adult who was a healthcare worker with PCR-confirmed SARS-CoV-2 infection or an uninfected control (not recorded which). The CDR3 runs from the conserved cysteine through the conserved F or W.

TRBV6-2/TRBV6-3	TRBJ2-5	CASSYRRDLQTQYF
TRBV9	TRBJ2-5	CASSAGDRVTPETQYF
TRBV27	TRBJ2-3	CASSGDTLTDTQYF
TRBV2	TRBJ2-3	CASRWGALTDTQYF
TRBV9	TRBJ1-3	CASSPGRGPSGNTIYF
TRBV29-1	TRBJ2-6	CSVDEAGANVLTF
TRBV9	TRBJ1-3	CASSTPGQGNTIYF
TRBV4-3	TRBJ1-5	CASSQRPGNQPQHF
TRBV29-1	TRBJ2-3	CSVEWTTRRDTQYF
TRBV7-6	TRBJ2-1	CASSPSGPSGSEQFF
TRBV5-6	TRBJ2-3	CASSPLGGRDTDTQYF
TRBV3-1	TRBJ1-5	CASSQEQGVRQPQHF
TRBV3-2	TRBJ2-1	CASSQVPGQNAYNEQFF
TRBV13	TRBJ1-4	CASSKTGYLEKLFF
TRBV12-3/TRBV12-4	TRBJ2-5	CASSLWAGGEETQYF
TRBV7-8	TRBJ2-7	CASSSSVHYEQYF
TRBV7-9	TRBJ2-1	CASSTSSYNEQFF
TRBV12-3/TRBV12-4	TRBJ1-2	CASSFRDSKTVGYTF
TRBV7-9	TRBJ2-3	CASSTRGDSDTQYF
TRBV5-1	TRBJ2-2	CASSDRDRGPRDTGELFF
TRBV10-1	TRBJ1-1	CASSGYLHSEAFF
TRBV28	TRBJ1-4	CASSLSDRGKKLFF
TRBV14	TRBJ2-3	CASSLRSSDTQYF
TRBV7-9	TRBJ2-1	CASSSGTGGYNEQFF
TRBV12-3/TRBV12-4	TRBJ2-1	CASSKGQAGPYNEQFF
TRBV5-6	TRBJ2-4	CASRRGLAGAGAGIQYF
TRBV29-1	TRBJ2-7	CSVEVLAGVPEQYF
TRBV3-1	TRBJ1-2	CASSRDSDYGYTF
TRBV12-3/TRBV12-4	TRBJ2-3	CASGVSTDTQYF
TRBV29-1	TRBJ1-2	CSVLGGEDGYTF
TRBV3-1	TRBJ2-1	CASSQDRGREQFF
TRBV29-1	TRBJ2-7	CSVEQETPYEQYF
TRBV30	TRBJ2-7	CAWSSGQGINEQYF
TRBV7-6	TRBJ1-1	CASSSTNTEAFF
TRBV5-5	TRBJ1-2	CASRREFTGADYGYTF
TRBV20-1	TRBJ1-1	CSARPLGRGDTEAFF
TRBV12-3/TRBV12-4	TRBJ1-6	CASSLRPQDGSSYNSPLHF